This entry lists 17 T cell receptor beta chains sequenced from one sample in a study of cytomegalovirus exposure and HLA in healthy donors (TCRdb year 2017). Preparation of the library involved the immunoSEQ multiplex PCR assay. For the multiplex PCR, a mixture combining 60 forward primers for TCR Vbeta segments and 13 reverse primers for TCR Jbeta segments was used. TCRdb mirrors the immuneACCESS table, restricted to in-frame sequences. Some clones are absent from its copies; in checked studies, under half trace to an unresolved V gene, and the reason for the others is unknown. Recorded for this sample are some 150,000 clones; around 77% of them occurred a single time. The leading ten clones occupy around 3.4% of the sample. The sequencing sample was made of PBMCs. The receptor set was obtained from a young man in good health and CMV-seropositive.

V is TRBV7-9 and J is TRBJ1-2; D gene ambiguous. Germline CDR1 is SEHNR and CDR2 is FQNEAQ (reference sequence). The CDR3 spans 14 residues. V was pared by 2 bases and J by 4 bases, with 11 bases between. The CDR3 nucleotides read TGTGCCAGCAGCTTATTATTGGGGAGCTATGGCTACACCTTC. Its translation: CASSLLLGSYGYTF.

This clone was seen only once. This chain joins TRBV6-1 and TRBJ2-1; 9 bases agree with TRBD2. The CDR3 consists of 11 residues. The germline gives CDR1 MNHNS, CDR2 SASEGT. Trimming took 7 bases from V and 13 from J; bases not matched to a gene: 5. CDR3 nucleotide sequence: TGTGCCAGCATGATAGCGGGGGTACAGTTCTTC. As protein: CASMIAGVQFF.

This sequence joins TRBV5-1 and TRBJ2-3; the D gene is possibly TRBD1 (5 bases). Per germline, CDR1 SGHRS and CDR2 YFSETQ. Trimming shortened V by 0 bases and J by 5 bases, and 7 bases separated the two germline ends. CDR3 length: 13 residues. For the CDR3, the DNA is TGCGCCAGCAGCTTGGGACAGATAGATACGCAGTATTTT. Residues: CASSLGQIDTQYF.

The CDR3 sequence: CATRSGTNTEAFF. DNA of the CDR3: TGTGCCACCCGCAGCGGGACGAACACTGAAGCTTTCTTT. The J gene is TRBJ1-1, the V gene TRBV7-2; the D gene is possibly TRBD1 (5 bases). Trimming took 10 bases from V and 1 from J, leaving 13 bases between them. The CDR3 contains 13 residues. Germline lookup yields CDR1 SGHTA and CDR2 FQGNSA.

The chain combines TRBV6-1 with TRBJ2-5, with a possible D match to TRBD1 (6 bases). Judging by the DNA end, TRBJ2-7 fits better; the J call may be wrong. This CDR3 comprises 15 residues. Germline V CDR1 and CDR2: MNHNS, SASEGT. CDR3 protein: CASSEYRGQRYEQYF. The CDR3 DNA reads TGTGCCAGCAGTGAATATCGTGGACAGCGTTACGAGCAGTACTTC.

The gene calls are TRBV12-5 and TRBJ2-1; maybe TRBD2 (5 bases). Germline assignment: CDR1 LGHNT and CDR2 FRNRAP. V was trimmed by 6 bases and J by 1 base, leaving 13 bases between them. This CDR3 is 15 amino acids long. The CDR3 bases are TGTGCTAGTGGACGGGGTAGTGCGTCCTACAATGAGCAGTTCTTC. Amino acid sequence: CASGRGSASYNEQFF.

The CDR3 loop reads CASSTWTLGNTIYF. The CDR3 region has the DNA TGTGCCAGCAGCACCTGGACACTTGGAAACACCATATATTTT. The genes are TRBV7-2 and TRBJ1-3, with TRBD1 as a possible D gene (5 bases). V lost 5 bases and J lost 3, with 11 bases in between. The CDR3 is 14 residues long. The germline V gene encodes CDR1 SGHTA and CDR2 FQGNSA.

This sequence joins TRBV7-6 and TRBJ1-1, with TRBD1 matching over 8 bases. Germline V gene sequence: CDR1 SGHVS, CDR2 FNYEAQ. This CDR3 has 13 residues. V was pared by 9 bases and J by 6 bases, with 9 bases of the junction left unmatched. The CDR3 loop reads CASVPGTGPEAFF. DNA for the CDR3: TGTGCCAGTGTACCCGGGACAGGCCCTGAAGCTTTCTTT.

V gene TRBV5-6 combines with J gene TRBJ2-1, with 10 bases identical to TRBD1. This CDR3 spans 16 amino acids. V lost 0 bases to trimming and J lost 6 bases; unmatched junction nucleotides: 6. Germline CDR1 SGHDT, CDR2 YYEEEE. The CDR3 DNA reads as TGTGCCAGCAGCTTGGGGGGACAGGGGCTTTTCAATGAGCAGTTCTTC. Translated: CASSLGGQGLFNEQFF.

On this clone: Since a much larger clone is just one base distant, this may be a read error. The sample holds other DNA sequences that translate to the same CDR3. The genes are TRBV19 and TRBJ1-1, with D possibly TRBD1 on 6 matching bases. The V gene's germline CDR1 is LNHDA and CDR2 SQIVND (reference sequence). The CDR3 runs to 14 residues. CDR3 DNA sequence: TGTGCCAGTAGTAGGGGACAAGTGAATACTGAAGCTTTCTTT. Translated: CASSRGQVNTEAFF.

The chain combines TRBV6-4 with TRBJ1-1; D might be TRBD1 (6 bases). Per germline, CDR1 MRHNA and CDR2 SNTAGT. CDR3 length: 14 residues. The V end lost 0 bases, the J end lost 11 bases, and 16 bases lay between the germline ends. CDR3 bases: TGTGCCAGCAGTGACTCGGGGGGGCAAATTTATGCTTTCTTT. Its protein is CASSDSGGQIYAFF.

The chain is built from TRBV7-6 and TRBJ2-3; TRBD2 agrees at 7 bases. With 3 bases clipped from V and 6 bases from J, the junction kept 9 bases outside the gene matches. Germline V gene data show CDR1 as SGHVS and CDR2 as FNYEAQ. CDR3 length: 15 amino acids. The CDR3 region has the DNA TGTGCCAGCAGCTTCGGAGGGGAGGGTTGGGATACGCAGTATTTT. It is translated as CASSFGGEGWDTQYF.

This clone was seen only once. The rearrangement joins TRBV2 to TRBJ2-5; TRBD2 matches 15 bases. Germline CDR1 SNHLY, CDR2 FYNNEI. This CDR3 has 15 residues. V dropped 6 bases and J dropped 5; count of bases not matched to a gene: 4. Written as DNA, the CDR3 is TGTGCCAGCAGAGGGACTAGCGGGGGGCGGGAGACCCAGTACTTC. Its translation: CASRGTSGGRETQYF.

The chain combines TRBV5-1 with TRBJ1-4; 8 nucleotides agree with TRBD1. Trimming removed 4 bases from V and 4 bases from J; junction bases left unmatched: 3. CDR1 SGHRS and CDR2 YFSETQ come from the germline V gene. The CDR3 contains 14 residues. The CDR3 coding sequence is TGCGCCAGCAGCAAGACAGGGGTTAATGAAAAACTGTTTTTT. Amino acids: CASSKTGVNEKLFF.

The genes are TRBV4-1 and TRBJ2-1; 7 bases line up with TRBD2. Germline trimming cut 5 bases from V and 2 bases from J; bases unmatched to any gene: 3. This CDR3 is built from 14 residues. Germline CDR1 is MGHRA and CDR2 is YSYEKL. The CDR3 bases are TGCGCCAGCAGCAACGGACTAGCCTACAATGAGCAGTTCTTC. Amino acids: CASSNGLAYNEQFF.

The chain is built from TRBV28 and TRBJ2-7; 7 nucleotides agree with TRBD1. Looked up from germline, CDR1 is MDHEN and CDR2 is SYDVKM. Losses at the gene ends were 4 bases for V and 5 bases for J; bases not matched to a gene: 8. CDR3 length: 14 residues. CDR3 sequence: CASSSGQKGHEQYF. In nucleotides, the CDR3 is TGTGCCAGCAGTTCGGGACAGAAGGGTCACGAGCAGTACTTC.

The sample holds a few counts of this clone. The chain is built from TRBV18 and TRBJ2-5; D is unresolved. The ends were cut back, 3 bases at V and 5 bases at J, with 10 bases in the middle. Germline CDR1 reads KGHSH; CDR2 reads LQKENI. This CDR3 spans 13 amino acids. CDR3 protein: CASSPPGYETQYF. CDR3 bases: TGTGCCAGCTCACCCCCAGGCTACGAGACCCAGTACTTC.